The sequence of this T cell receptor (beta chain) was determined in a study of blood T cell repertoires in COVID-19. Study as a whole: Italy, Spain and the United States were the sources of the convalescent and acute COVID-19 samples. From T cells, B-cell-depleted T cells, or PBMCs came the material, which was cDNA or gDNA.

Trimming took 2 bases from V and 2 from J, leaving 10 bases between them. The CDR3 sequence is 14 residues long. Germline lookup yields CDR1 SGDLS and CDR2 YYNGEE. As handled by the study authors: Reference gene primer amplification in the assay estimated nucleated cell counts. The protocol was immunoSEQ multiplex PCR, while the TCRdb copy is restricted to in-frame clones and leaves out a portion. V, J and clone size reflect that table, while D and trimming were determined from the DNA. The table includes 25,000 to 30,000 clones, roughly nine tenths detected once. Sequencing input: peripheral blood. This receptor was taken from a human donor in a cohort sampled during active COVID-19. This sequence joins TRBV9 and TRBJ2-5; D call uncertain. The CDR3 sequence is CASSVLELQETQYF. CDR3 in DNA: TGTGCCAGCAGCGTGCTAGAACTTCAAGAGACCCAGTACTTC. The variable domain in full, completed from reference TRBV9 and TRBJ2-5, reads DSGVTQTPKHLITATGQRVTLRCSPRSGDLSVYWYQQSLDQGLQFLIQYYNGEERAKGNILERFSAQQFPDLHSELNLSSLELGDSALYFCASSVLELQETQYFGPGTRLLVL.